These T cell receptor beta chains were read from a single sample in a study of regulatory T cells in long-lasting Graves disease. A single record per CDR3 protein comes from TCRdb applying MiXCR to the multiplex PCR reads. This table holds 400,000 to 500,000 distinct CDR3 sequences, around 20% found once. The material was peripheral blood mononuclear cells (PBMCs), obtained when the disease was refractory, from a patient treated with antithyroid drugs. All receptors derive from a female donor with Graves disease. CDR3s include the opening cysteine and the closing phenylalanine or tryptophan. D genes are given only for firm matches. The size entry is marked missing in some rows and otherwise reads once, few, many or a size class.

d_call,clone_size,v_call,j_call,cdr3_nt,cdr3_aa
TRBD2,few,TRBV20-1,TRBJ2-7,TGCAGTGCTGGACGAAGATCGACTAGCGGAACCTACGAGCAGTACTTC,CSAGRRSTSGTYEQYF
NA,few,TRBV7-9,TRBJ1-2,TGTGCCAGCAGCTTTCCCCACAAGGAGGATGGCTACACCTTC,CASSFPHKEDGYTF
NA,few,TRBV6-1,TRBJ2-5,TGTGCCAGCAGCTCCGGGACGCCCAAGGGGGCCCAGTACTTC,CASSSGTPKGAQYF
NA,few,TRBV5-1,TRBJ2-4,TGCGCCAGCAGCTTGGAAGGGAGAGGAAACATTCAGTACTTC,CASSLEGRGNIQYF
NA,NA,TRBV20-1,TRBJ2-7,TGCAGTGCTAGTGTAATTGTTTACGAGCAGTACTTC,CSASVIVYEQYF
NA,NA,TRBV19,TRBJ1-1,TGTGCCAGTAGTATTCAGGGGATGAACACTGAAGCTTTCTTT,CASSIQGMNTEAFF
NA,many,TRBV28,TRBJ1-4,TGTGCCAGCAGTTTATTAGCAGGGTACAGTGAAAAACTGTTTTTT,CASSLLAGYSEKLFF
TRBD2,many,TRBV28,TRBJ2-7,TGTGCCAGCAGTTTAGTTACTAGCGGGCTTTTGTCTCAAGAGCAGTACTTC,CASSLVTSGLLSQEQYF
NA,many,TRBV29-1,TRBJ1-1,TGCAGCGTATTTTATTATGGAGGGGGCACTGAAGCTTTCTTT,CSVFYYGGGTEAFF
NA,many,TRBV3-1,TRBJ1-2,TGTGCCAGCAGCCAAGAATTCGCGGGCGGTCCCTATGGCTACACCTTC,CASSQEFAGGPYGYTF
NA,many,TRBV11-1,TRBJ1-2,TGTGCCAGCACCAACTCGACTTATGGCTACACCTTC,CASTNSTYGYTF
NA,many,TRBV28,TRBJ1-6,TGTGCCAGCATGGGGGGAGAGGGGTATCCTAATTCACCCCTCCACTTT,CASMGGEGYPNSPLHF
NA,few,TRBV19,TRBJ1-1,TGTGCCAGTAGCACGGGGAGGGGCGACACTGAAGCTTTCTTT,CASSTGRGDTEAFF
NA,NA,TRBV19,TRBJ2-7,TGTGCCAGTAGTCAAACAGCCAACGAGCAGTACTTC,CASSQTANEQYF
NA,many,TRBV27,TRBJ1-1,TGTGCCAGCAGTTTAATCAGGCTGGGGGCTGAAGCTTTCTTT,CASSLIRLGAEAFF
NA,NA,TRBV20-1,TRBJ1-1,TGCAGTGCTAGAAACAGGCGGAACACTGAAGCTTTCTTT,CSARNRRNTEAFF
NA,many,TRBV28,TRBJ2-7,TGTGCCAGCAGTTTATTTGGAGGAGGACTTGGTGGGGCCTACGAGCAGTACTTC,CASSLFGGGLGGAYEQYF
TRBD2,many,TRBV6-1,TRBJ2-7,TGTGCCAGCACCCAGGGACTAGCGGAACACTACGAGCAGTACTTC,CASTQGLAEHYEQYF
TRBD2,NA,TRBV7-9,TRBJ2-4,TGTGCCAGCAGCCTCCTACCGGGGGGGGTGGCCAAAAACATTCAGTACTTC,CASSLLPGGVAKNIQYF
TRBD2,few,TRBV20-1,TRBJ2-7,TGCAGTGCTAGACTAAGCGGGAGGGCCGAATACGAGCAGTACTTC,CSARLSGRAEYEQYF
NA,NA,TRBV11-3,TRBJ1-6,TGTGCCAGCAGCCGGGGCGACGGCAATTCACCCCTCCACTTT,CASSRGDGNSPLHF
NA,NA,TRBV10-2,TRBJ1-6,TGCGCCAGCAGTGATAACAGCCTGTATAATTCACCCCTCCACTTT,CASSDNSLYNSPLHF
TRBD2,NA,TRBV4-1,TRBJ2-7,TGCGCCAGCAGCCAAGATGAGGCGGGAGGGCCCTACGAGCAGTACTTC,CASSQDEAGGPYEQYF
NA,NA,TRBV7-6,TRBJ1-6,TGTGCCAGCAGCGCCGACGGTGATTCACCCCTCCACTTT,CASSADGDSPLHF
NA,NA,TRBV10-1,TRBJ1-3,TGCGCCAGCAGCCCGACCGAGTCTGGAAACACCATATATTTT,CASSPTESGNTIYF
NA,many,TRBV10-3,TRBJ2-5,TGTGCCATCAGTGAAGGAGGGGGTGGTGAGACCCAGTACTTC,CAISEGGGGETQYF
NA,few,TRBV3-1,TRBJ1-5,TGTGCCAGCAGCCTAAGGCCGGGCAATCAGCCCCAGCATTTT,CASSLRPGNQPQHF
NA,many,TRBV12-3/TRBV12-4,TRBJ1-1,TGTGCCAGCACCTCAATAGGACGGGGGAACACTGAAGCTTTCTTT,CASTSIGRGNTEAFF
TRBD1,NA,TRBV28,TRBJ2-5,TGTGCCAGCAGACCGCCCGAGACAGGGTTTCGGGAGACCCAGTACTTC,CASRPPETGFRETQYF
NA,NA,TRBV29-1,TRBJ1-4,TGCAGCGTTGAAGCCGAAAAACTGTTTTTT,CSVEAEKLFF
NA,NA,TRBV5-1,TRBJ2-2,TGCGCCAGCAGCTTGGCCCTCCAGGTAGCGTCGAACACCGGGGAGCTGTTTTTT,CASSLALQVASNTGELFF
NA,NA,TRBV4-1,TRBJ1-3,TGCGCCAGCAGCCCTTTTTTGGAGGTTTACTCGAACACCATATATTTT,CASSPFLEVYSNTIYF
NA,NA,TRBV20-1,TRBJ1-5,TGCAGTGCTAAAGACAATCAGCCCCAGCATTTT,CSAKDNQPQHF
NA,many,TRBV2,TRBJ2-1,TGTGCCAGCAGTGAAATCCGACTCCGTTACAATGAGCAGTTCTTC,CASSEIRLRYNEQFF
TRBD1,few,TRBV18,TRBJ1-4,TGTGCCAGCTCACCCTCCGGGACAGCAGCAACTAATGAAAAACTGTTTTTT,CASSPSGTAATNEKLFF